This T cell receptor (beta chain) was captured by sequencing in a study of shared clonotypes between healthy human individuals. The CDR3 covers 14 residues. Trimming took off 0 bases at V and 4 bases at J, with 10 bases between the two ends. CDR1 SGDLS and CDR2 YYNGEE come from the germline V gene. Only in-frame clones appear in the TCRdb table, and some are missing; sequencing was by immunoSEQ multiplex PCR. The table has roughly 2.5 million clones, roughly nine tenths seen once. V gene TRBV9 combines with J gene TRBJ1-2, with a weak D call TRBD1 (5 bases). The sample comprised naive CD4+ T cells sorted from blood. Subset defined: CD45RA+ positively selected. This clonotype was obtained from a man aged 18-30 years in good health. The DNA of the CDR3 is TGTGCCAGCAGCGTAGCCGGGGACGGCTATGGCTACACCTTC. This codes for CASSVAGDGYGYTF.